The clone carrying this TCR beta chain was recorded only once. The source of the sample is a study of blood T cell repertoires in COVID-19. For the study at large: Italy, Spain and the United States were the sources of the convalescent and acute COVID-19 samples. From T cells, B-cell-depleted T cells, or PBMCs came the material, which was cDNA or gDNA.

CDR1 LNHDA and CDR2 SQIVND come from the germline V gene (reference sequence). The CDR3 sequence is 18 residues long. J was trimmed by 3 bases and V by 3 bases; bases with no gene match: 14. Authors' methods: Researchers report that nucleated cell counts were estimated from reference gene primer amplification. Some clones are missing from TCRdb's copy, which holds only in-frame ones; the method was immunoSEQ multiplex PCR. That table furnishes V, J and clone size, whereas the DNA furnished D and trimming. Of some 42,000 clones listed, about 89% are singletons. This TCR was recovered from a human donor in a cohort sampled during active COVID-19. The rearrangement links TRBV19 to TRBJ1-5, with 7 positions matching TRBD1. Sequencing input: peripheral blood. The CDR3 reads CASSIMRNRGKNNQPQHF. In DNA form, the CDR3 reads TGTGCCAGTAGTATTATGAGGAACAGGGGAAAGAACAATCAGCCCCAGCATTTT. The full variable domain, its missing parts supplied by reference TRBV19 and TRBJ1-5, is DGGITQSPKYLFRKEGQNVTLSCEQNLNHDAMYWYRQDPGQGLRLIYYSQIVNDFQKGDIAEGYSVSREKKESFPLTVTSAQKNPTAFYLCASSIMRNRGKNNQPQHFGDGTRLSIL.